The next 10 T cell receptor beta chains were all read from a single sample in a study of technical replicates of blood from a few donors (dated by TCRdb to 2015 to 2018). Library preparation employed the immunoSEQ multiplex PCR assay. The clones in this table, taken by TCRdb from immuneACCESS, are in-frame only. Not every clone is retained; where verified, under half of the shortfall comes from an unresolved V gene, and the cause of the rest is unknown. A total of about 53,000 clones appear in this sample, around 83% of them only once. The ten largest clones add up to 5.6% of the sample. The sample comprised PBMCs. The receptors shown here come from a human donor in good health. Some clones in this sample may be carry-over from other donors' samples.

The chain couples TRBV30 to TRBJ2-1; a possible D gene is TRBD2 (6 bases). CDR1 and CDR2 (germline): GTSNPN, SVGIG (reference sequence). V lost 5 bases to trimming and J lost 2 bases, with 10 bases between them. The CDR3 loop spans 13 amino acids. CDR3 coding DNA: TGTGCCTGGGAGGAGGGAACCTACAATGAGCAGTTCTTC. Its translation is CAWEEGTYNEQFF.

The chain combines TRBV7-7 with TRBJ2-5; 9 bases fit TRBD2. Germline V gene lookup returns CDR1 SSHAT and CDR2 FNYEAQ (reference sequence). The V and J ends lost 6 bases and 2 bases, in that order; junction bases with no gene match: 7. The CDR3 runs to 15 residues. CDR3: CASSQGLARQETQYF. The CDR3 DNA reads TGTGCCAGCAGTCAAGGACTAGCGCGACAAGAGACCCAGTACTTC.

V gene TRBV5-4 combines with J gene TRBJ1-1; 8 bases line up with TRBD1. This CDR3 contains 15 residues. CDR1 and CDR2 (germline): SGHNT, YYREEE (reference sequence). V lost 4 bases to trimming and J lost 4 bases; unmatched junction nucleotides: 9. The CDR3 protein is CASSTWTGTSTEAFF. The DNA of the CDR3 is TGTGCCAGCAGCACCTGGACAGGGACGAGCACTGAAGCTTTCTTT.

The V and J genes are TRBV11-2 and TRBJ1-1, with 7 nucleotides matching TRBD1. Germline loops: CDR1 SGHAT, CDR2 FQNNGV. V trimming: 4 bases; J trimming: 11 bases; junction bases outside the gene matches: 7. The CDR3 extends over 12 amino acids. Here the CDR3 reads CASSWDRIDAFF. In nucleotides, the CDR3 is TGTGCCAGCAGCTGGGACAGAATCGATGCTTTCTTT.

V usage is TRBV27 and J usage is TRBJ2-7; 8 nucleotides agree with TRBD1. CDR1 and CDR2 from the germline V gene are MNHEY and SMNVEV (reference sequence). Losses at the gene ends were 4 bases for V and 5 bases for J; bases not matched to a gene: 4. This CDR3 contains 13 residues. CDR3 nucleotides: TGTGCCAGCAGTTCAGGGGGCATCCACGAGCAGTACTTC. It codes for CASSSGGIHEQYF.

The chain carries TRBV7-9 and TRBJ2-7; tentative D call: TRBD1 (6 bases). V was shortened by 5 bases and J by 3 bases, with 14 bases between the two germline ends. Germline V lookup: CDR1 SEHNR, CDR2 FQNEAQ (reference sequence). This CDR3 contains 14 residues. For the CDR3, the DNA is TGTGCCAGCAGCCCCCCTGGGGGCCTCTACGAGCAGTACTTC. Its protein product is CASSPPGGLYEQYF.

V gene TRBV5-4 combines with J gene TRBJ2-5, with TRBD1 matching 10 bases. CDR3 length: 14 amino acids. The trim removed 3 bases at V and 5 bases at J, leaving 4 bases unmatched. Looked up from germline, CDR1 is SGHNT and CDR2 is YYREEE (reference sequence). The CDR3, as DNA: TGTGCCAGCAGCTACCGGACAGGGGGTGAGACCCAGTACTTC. This sequence encodes CASSYRTGGETQYF.

The V call is TRBV5-5, the J call TRBJ1-3; tentatively, D is TRBD1 (5 bases). Trimming took 4 bases from V and 0 from J, leaving 8 bases between them. The CDR3 contains 14 residues. Per germline, CDR1 SGHKS and CDR2 YYEKEE (reference sequence). CDR3 amino acids: CASSRQGSGNTIYF. The CDR3 region has the DNA TGTGCCAGCAGCCGCCAGGGCTCTGGAAACACCATATATTTT.

This clone came up a few times. V and J are TRBV19 and TRBJ1-2, with a possible D match to TRBD1 (5 bases). V lost 3 bases and J 4 bases, leaving 12 bases between the germline ends. The CDR3 has 14 amino acids. Germline lookup yields CDR1 LNHDA and CDR2 SQIVND (reference sequence). CDR3 residues: CASSISSGGYGYTF. CDR3 DNA sequence: TGTGCCAGTAGTATTTCTTCCGGGGGCTATGGCTACACCTTC. The full variable domain, rest sourced from reference TRBV19 and TRBJ1-2, is DGGITQSPKYLFRKEGQNVTLSCEQNLNHDAMYWYRQDPGQGLRLIYYSQIVNDFQKGDIAEGYSVSREKKESFPLTVTSAQKNPTAFYLCASSISSGGYGYTFGSGTRLTVV.

The chain couples TRBV2 to TRBJ2-7; tentatively, D is TRBD1 (5 bases). Trimming removed 2 bases from V and 2 bases from J, with 22 bases in between. Germline CDR1 is SNHLY and CDR2 is FYNNEI. CDR3 size: 18 residues. CDR3 nucleotide sequence: TGTGCCAGCAGTGAATCTGCTGCCGGGTCAGGGCGTCCCTACGAGCAGTACTTC. It codes for CASSESAAGSGRPYEQYF.